A single count supports the clone carrying this TCR beta chain. Original processing methods: Nucleated cell counts were estimated from reference gene primer amplification. Repertoires were generated with immunoSEQ multiplex PCR, while TCRdb's copy carries only in-frame clones and drops some. The V and J calls and the clone size are those of that table, but D and trimming were determined from the DNA. Here the sample spans under 200,000 clones, about 82% being singletons. The source of the sample is a study of blood T cell repertoires in COVID-19. For the study at large: Samples came from the United States, Italy and Spain, spanning acute and convalescent COVID-19. The analysed material was cDNA or gDNA that came from T cells, B-cell-depleted T cells, or PBMCs.

Deletions cut 2 bases from V and 8 bases from J, with 12 bases between. The CDR3 sequence is 14 residues long. Germline CDR1 is MNHEY and CDR2 is SMNVEV (reference sequence). Sequencing was done on a sample of peripheral blood. This TCR was recovered from a woman in her twenties or thirties with acute or convalescent COVID-19. The rearrangement joins TRBV27 to TRBJ1-4, with a tentative D call TRBD1 (5 bases). The CDR3 sequence: CASSLAGTREKLFF. The CDR3 bases are TGTGCCAGCAGTTTAGCAGGGACTCGGGAAAAACTGTTTTTT. The complete variable domain, with remaining parts taken from reference TRBV27 and TRBJ1-4, reads EAQVTQNPRYLITVTGKKLTVTCSQNMNHEYMSWYRQDPGLGLRQIYYSMNVEVTDKGDVPEGYKVSRKEKRNFPLILESPSPNQTSLYFCASSLAGTREKLFFGSGTQLSVL.